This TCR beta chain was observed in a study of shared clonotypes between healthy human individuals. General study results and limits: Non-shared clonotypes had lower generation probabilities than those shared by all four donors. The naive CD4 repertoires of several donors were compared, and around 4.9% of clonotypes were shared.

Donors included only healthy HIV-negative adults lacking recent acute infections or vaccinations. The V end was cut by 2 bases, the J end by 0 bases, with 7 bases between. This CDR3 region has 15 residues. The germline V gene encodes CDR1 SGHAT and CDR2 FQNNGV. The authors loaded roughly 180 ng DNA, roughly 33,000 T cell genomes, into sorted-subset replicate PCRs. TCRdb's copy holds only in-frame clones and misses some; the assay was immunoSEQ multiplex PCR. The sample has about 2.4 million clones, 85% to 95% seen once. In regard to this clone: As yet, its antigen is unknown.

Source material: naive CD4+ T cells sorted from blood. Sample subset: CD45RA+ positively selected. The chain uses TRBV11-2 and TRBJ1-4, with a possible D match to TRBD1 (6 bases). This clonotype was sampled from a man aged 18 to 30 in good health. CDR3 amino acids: CASSLKGATNEKLFF. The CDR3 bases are TGTGCCAGCAGCTTAAAGGGGGCAACTAATGAAAAACTGTTTTTT. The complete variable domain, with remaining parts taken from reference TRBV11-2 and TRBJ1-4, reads EAGVAQSPRYKIIEKRQSVAFWCNPISGHATLYWYQQILGQGPKLLIQFQNNGVVDDSQLPKDRFSAERLKGVDSTLKIQPAKLEDSAVYLCASSLKGATNEKLFFGSGTQLSVL.